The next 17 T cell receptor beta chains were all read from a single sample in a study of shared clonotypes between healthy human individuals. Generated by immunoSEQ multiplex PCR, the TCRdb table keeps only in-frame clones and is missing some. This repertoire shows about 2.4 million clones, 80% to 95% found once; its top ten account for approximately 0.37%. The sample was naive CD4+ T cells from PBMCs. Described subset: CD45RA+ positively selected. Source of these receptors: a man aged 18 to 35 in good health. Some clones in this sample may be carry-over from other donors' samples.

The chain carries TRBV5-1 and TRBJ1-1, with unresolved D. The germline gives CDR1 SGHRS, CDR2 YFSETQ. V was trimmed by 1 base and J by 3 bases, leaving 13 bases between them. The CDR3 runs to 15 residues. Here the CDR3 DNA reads TGCGCCAGCAGCTTGCTAGCCGGAGGGTACACTGAAGCTTTCTTT. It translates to CASSLLAGGYTEAFF.

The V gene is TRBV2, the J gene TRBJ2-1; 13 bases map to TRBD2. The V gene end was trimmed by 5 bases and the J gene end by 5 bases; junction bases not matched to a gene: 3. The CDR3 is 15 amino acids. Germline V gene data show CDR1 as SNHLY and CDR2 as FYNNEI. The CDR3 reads CASSSGTSGDNEQFF. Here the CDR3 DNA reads TGTGCCAGCAGTAGCGGGACTAGCGGGGACAATGAGCAGTTCTTC.

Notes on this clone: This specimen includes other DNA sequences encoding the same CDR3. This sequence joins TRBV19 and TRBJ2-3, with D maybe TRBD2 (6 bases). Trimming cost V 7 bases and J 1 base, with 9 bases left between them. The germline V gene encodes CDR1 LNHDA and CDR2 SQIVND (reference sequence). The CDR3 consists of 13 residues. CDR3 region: CASTPSGTDTQYF. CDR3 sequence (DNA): TGTGCCAGTACGCCTAGCGGCACAGATACGCAGTATTTT.

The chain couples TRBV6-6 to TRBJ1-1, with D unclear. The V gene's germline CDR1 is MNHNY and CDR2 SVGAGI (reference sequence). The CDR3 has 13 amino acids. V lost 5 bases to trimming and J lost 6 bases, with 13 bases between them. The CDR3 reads CASSPVVWAEAFF. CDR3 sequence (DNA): TGTGCCAGCAGTCCCGTAGTGTGGGCTGAAGCTTTCTTT.

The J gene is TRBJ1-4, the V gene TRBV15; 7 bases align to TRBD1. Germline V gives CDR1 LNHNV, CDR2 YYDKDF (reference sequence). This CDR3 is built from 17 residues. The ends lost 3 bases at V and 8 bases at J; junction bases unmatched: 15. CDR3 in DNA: TGTGCCACCAGCAGTAAGGGTCGGAGACAGGGCGAGGAAAAACTGTTTTTT. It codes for CATSSKGRRQGEEKLFF.

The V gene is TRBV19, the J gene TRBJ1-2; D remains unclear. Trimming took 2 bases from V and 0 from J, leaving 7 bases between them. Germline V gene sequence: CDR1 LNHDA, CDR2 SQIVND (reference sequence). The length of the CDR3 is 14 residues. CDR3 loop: CASSIFPANYGYTF. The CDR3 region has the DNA TGTGCCAGTAGTATATTCCCGGCTAACTATGGCTACACCTTC. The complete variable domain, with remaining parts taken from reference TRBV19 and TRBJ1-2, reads DGGITQSPKYLFRKEGQNVTLSCEQNLNHDAMYWYRQDPGQGLRLIYYSQIVNDFQKGDIAEGYSVSREKKESFPLTVTSAQKNPTAFYLCASSIFPANYGYTFGSGTRLTVV.

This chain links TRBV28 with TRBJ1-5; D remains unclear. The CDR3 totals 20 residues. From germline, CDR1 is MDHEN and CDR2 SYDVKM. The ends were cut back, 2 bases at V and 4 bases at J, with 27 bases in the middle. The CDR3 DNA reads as TGTGCCAGCAGTTTAGGCAGCTACACCCTACGACTATTTCAAAATCAGCCCCAGCATTTT. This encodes CASSLGSYTLRLFQNQPQHF.

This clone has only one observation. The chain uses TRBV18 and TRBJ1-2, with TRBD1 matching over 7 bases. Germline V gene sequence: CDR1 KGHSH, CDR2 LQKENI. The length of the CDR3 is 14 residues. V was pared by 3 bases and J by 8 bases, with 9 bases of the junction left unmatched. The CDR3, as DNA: TGTGCCAGCTCACCGCAGAGGGGGCTCGAAGGCTACACCTTC. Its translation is CASSPQRGLEGYTF.

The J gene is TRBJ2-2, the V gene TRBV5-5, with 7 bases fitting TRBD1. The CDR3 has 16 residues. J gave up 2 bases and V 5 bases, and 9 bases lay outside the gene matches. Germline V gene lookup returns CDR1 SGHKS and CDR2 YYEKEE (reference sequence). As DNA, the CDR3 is TGTGCCAGCAGTACAATACAGGGGCGAAACACCGGGGAGCTGTTTTTT. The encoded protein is CASSTIQGRNTGELFF.

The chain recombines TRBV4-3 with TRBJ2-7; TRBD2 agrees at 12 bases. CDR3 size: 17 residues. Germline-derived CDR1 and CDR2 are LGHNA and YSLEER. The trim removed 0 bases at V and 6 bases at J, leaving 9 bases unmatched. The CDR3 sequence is CASSQDALAGGGGEQYF. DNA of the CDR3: TGCGCCAGCAGCCAAGATGCGCTAGCGGGAGGGGGGGGCGAGCAGTACTTC.

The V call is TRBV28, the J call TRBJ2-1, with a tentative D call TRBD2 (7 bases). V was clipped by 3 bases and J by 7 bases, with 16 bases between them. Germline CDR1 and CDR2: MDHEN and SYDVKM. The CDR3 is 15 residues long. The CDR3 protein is CASSFGGLGRNEQFF. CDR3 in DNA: TGTGCCAGCAGTTTCGGGGGGCTCGGGAGGAATGAGCAGTTCTTC.

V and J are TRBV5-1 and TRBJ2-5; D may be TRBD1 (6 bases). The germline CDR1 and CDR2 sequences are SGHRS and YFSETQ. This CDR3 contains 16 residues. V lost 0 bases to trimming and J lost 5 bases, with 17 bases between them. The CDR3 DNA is TGCGCCAGCAGCTTGGGGGAAGTAACAGGGATGGAGACCCAGTACTTC. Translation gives CASSLGEVTGMETQYF.

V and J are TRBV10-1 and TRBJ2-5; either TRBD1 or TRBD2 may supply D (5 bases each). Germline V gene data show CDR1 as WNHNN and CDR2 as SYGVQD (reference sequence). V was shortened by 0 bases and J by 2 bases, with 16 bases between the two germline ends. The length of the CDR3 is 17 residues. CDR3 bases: TGCGCCAGCAGTGAGTCGACCCGTGGGGGAAAACAAGAGACCCAGTACTTC. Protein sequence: CASSESTRGGKQETQYF.

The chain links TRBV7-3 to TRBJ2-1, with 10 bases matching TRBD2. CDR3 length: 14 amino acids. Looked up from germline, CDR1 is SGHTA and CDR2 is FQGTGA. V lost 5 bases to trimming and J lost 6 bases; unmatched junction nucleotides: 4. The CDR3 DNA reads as TGTGCCAGCAGCCTAGCGGGAGTACTCAATGAGCAGTTCTTC. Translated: CASSLAGVLNEQFF.

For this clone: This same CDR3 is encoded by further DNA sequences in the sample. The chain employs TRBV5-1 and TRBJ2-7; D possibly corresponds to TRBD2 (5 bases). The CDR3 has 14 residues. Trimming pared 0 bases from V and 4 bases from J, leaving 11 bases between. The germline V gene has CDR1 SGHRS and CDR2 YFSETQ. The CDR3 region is CASSLDGGRYEQYF. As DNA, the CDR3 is TGCGCCAGCAGCTTGGATGGTGGGAGATACGAGCAGTACTTC.

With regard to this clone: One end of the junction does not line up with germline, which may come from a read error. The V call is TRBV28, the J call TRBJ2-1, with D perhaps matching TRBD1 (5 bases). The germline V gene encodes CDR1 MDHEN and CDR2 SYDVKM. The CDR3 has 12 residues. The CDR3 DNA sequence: TGTGCCAGCAGTTTTTCCTCAGGGAATACTCTCTTC. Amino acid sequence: CASSFSSGNTLF.

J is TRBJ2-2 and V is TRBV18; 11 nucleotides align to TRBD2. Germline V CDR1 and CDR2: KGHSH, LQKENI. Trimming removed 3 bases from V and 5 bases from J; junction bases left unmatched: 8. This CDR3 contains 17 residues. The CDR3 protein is CASSPSGRALETGELFF. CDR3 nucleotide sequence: TGTGCCAGCTCACCTAGCGGGAGGGCCCTCGAGACCGGGGAGCTGTTTTTT.